This section outlines one TCR beta chain sequence together with its context. Its cognate antigen is unknown. Germline values: CDR1 MNHEY, CDR2 SVGAGI. V was shortened by 8 bases and J by 1 base, with 6 bases between the two germline ends. CDR3 length equals 12 residues. Researchers ran the PCR with 60 Vbeta and 13 Jbeta primers. TCRdb's copy holds only in-frame clones and misses some; the assay was immunoSEQ multiplex PCR. In the table there are tens of thousands of clones, around three quarters of which are singletons. This entry comes from a study of cytomegalovirus exposure and HLA in healthy donors. Study-level results: In an earlier analysis, in some 500 donors, most V segments appeared productive either ~87% or ~30% of the time. In a later analysis, productive TCRs from donors in an Asian-associated ancestry cluster reportedly carried fewer N-insertions than the cohort mean.

The sequencing sample was made of PBMCs. The origin of this receptor is a female donor in good health and CMV-seronegative. This chain connects TRBV6-5 to TRBJ1-5, with D tentatively TRBD1 (5 bases). The CDR3 DNA reads as TGTGCCAGCGGACAAAGCAATCAGCCCCAGCATTTT. Translating it yields CASGQSNQPQHF.